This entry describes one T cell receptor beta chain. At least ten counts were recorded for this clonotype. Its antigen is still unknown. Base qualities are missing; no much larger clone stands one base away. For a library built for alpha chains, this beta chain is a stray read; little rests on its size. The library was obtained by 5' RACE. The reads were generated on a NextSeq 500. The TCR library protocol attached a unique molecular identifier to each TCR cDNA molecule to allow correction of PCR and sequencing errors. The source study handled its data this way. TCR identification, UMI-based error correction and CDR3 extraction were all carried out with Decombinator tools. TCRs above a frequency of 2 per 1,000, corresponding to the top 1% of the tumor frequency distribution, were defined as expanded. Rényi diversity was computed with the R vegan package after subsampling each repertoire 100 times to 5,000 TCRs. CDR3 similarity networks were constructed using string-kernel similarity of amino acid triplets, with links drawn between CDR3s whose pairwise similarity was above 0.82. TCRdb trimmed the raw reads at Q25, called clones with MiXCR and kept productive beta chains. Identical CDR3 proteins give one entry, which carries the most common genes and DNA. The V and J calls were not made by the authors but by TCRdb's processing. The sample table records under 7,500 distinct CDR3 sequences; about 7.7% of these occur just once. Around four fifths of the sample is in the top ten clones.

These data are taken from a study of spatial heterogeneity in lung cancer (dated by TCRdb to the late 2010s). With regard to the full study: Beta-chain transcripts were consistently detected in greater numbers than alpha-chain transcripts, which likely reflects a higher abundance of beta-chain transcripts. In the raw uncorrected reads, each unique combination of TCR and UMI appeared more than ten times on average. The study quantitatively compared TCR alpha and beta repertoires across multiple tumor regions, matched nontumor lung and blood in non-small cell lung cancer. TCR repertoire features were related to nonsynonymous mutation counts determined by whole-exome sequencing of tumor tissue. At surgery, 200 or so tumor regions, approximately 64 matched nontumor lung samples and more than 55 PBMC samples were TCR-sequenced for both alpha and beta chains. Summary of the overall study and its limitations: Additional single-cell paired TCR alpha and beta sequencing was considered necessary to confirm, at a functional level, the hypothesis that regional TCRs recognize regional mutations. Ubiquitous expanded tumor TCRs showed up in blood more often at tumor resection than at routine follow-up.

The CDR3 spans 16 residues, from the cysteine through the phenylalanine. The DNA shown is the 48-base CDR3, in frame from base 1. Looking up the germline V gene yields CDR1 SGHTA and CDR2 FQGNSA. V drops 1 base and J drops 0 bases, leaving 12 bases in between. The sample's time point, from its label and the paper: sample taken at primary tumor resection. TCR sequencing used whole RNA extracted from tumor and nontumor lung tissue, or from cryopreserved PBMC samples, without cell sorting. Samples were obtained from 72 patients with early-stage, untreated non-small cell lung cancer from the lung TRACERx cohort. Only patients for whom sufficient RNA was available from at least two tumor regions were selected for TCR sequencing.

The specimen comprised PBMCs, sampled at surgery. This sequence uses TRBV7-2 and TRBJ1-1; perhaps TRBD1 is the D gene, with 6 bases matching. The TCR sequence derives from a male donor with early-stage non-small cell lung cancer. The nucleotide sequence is TGTGCCAGCAGCTTAGAGGCAGGGGCGTTGAACACTGAAGCTTTCTTT. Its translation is CASSLEAGALNTEAFF.